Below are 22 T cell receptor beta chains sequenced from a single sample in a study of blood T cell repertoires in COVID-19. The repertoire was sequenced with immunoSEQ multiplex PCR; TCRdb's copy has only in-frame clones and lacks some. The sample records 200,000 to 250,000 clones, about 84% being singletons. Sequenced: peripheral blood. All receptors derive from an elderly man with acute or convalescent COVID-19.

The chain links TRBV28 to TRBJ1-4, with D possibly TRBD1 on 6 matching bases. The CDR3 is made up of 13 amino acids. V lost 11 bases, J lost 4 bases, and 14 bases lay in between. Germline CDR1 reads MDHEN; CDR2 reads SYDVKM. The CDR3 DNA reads TGTGCCTCCTGGGAGGGGGTTAATGAAAAACTGTTTTTT. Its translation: CASWEGVNEKLFF.

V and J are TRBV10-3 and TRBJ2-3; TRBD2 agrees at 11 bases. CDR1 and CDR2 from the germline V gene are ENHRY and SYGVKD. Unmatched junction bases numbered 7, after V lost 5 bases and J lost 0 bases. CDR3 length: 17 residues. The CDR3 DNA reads TGTGCCATCAGTACGCTACTAGCGGGAGCTAGCACAGATACGCAGTATTTT. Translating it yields CAISTLLAGASTDTQYF.

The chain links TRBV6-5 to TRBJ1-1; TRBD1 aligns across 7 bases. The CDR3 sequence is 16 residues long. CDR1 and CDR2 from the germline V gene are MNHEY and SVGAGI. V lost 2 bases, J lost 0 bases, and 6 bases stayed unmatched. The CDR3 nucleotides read TGTGCCAGCAGTTACGAGGCAGGGGGTATGAACACTGAAGCTTTCTTT. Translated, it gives CASSYEAGGMNTEAFF.

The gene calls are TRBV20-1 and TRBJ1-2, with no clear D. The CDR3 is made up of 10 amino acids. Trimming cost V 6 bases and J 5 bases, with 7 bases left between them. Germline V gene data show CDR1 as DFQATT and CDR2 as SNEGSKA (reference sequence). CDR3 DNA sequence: TGCAGTGCCCGGGGTTATGGCTACACCTTC. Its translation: CSARGYGYTF.

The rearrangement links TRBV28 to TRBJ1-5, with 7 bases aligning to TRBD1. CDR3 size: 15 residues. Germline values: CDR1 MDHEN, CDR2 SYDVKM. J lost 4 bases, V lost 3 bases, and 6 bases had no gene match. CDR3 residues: CASSFGDRSNQPQHF. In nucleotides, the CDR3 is TGTGCCAGCAGTTTCGGGGACAGATCTAATCAGCCCCAGCATTTT. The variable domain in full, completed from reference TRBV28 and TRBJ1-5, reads DVKVTQSSRYLVKRTGEKVFLECVQDMDHENMFWYRQDPGLGLRLIYFSYDVKMKEKGDIPEGYSVSREKKERFSLILESASTNQTSMYLCASSFGDRSNQPQHFGDGTRLSIL.

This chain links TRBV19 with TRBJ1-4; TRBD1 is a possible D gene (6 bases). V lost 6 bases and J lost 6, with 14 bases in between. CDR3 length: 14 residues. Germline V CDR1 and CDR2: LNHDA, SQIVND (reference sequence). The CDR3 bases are TGTGCCAGTAGCTTCCGGGACAACTATGAAAAACTGTTTTTT. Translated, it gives CASSFRDNYEKLFF.

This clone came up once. The CDR3 region has the DNA TGCGCCAGCAGGGTGACAGGGGGCGATGAGCAGTTCTTC. Translated, it gives CASRVTGGDEQFF. The rearrangement joins TRBV10-2 to TRBJ2-1; 10 bases match TRBD1. CDR1 WSHSY and CDR2 SAAADI come from the germline V gene. The length of the CDR3 is 13 residues. V shed 6 bases and J 8 bases; nucleotides not matched to a gene: 4.

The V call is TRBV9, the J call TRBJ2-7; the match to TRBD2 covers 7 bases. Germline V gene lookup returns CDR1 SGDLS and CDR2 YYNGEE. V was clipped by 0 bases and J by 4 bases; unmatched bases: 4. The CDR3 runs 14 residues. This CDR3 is CASSVGLAGYEQYF. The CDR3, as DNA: TGTGCCAGCAGCGTAGGTTTAGCGGGTTACGAGCAGTACTTC.

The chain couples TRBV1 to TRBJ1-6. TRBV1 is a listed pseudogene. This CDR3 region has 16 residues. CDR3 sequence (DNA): TGCACCAGCAGCCAAGAGGGGGGACCTTACAATTCACCCCTCCACTTT. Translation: CTSSQEGGPYNSPLHF.

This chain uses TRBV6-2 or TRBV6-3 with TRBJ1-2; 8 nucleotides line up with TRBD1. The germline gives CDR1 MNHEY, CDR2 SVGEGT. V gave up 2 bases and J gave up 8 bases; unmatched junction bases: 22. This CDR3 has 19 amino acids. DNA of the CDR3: TGTGCCAGCAGTTACAGACTCGAGGACGACTTTTACAGGGGGATAGGCTACACCTTC. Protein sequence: CASSYRLEDDFYRGIGYTF.

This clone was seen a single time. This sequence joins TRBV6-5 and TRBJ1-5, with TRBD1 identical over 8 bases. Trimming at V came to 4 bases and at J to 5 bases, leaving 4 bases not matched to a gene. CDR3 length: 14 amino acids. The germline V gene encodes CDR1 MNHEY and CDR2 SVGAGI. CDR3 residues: CASSSGTGHQPQHF. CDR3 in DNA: TGTGCCAGCAGTTCCGGGACAGGACATCAGCCCCAGCATTTT.

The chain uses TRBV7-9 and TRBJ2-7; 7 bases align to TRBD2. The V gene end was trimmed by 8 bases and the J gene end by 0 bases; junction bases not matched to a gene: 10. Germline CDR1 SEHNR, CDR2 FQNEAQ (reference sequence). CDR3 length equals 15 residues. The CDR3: CASAFGRPSSYEQYF. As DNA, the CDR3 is TGTGCCAGCGCTTTCGGGAGGCCATCCTCCTACGAGCAGTACTTC.

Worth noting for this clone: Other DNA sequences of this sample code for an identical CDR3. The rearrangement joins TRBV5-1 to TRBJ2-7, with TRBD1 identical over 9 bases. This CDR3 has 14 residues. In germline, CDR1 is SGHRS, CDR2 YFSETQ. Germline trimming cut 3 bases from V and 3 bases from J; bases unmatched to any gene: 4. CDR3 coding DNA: TGCGCCAGCAGCTCCGGGACAGGGAGCTACGAGCAGTACTTC. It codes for CASSSGTGSYEQYF.

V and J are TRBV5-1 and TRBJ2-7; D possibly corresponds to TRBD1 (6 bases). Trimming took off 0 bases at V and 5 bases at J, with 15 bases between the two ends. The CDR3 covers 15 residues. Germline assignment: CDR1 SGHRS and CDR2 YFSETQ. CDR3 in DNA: TGCGCCAGCAGCTTGGGGGCACGACAGGACCACGAGCAGTACTTC. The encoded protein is CASSLGARQDHEQYF.

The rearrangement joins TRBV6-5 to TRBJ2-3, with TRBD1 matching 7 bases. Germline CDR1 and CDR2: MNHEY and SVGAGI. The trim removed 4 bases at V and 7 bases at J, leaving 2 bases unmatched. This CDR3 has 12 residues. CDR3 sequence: CASSSGGHTQYF. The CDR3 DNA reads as TGTGCCAGCAGTTCAGGGGGTCATACGCAGTATTTT.

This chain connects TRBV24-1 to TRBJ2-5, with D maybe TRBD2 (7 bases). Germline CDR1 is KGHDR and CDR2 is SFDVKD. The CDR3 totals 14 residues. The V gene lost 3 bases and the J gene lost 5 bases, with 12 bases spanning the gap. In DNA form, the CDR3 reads TGTGCCACCAGTGATCCGGGGGGCGGGGAGACCCAGTACTTC. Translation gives CATSDPGGGETQYF.

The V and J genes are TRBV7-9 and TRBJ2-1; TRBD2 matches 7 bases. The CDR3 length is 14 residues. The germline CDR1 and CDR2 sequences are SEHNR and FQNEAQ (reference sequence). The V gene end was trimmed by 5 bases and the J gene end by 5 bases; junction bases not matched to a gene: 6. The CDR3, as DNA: TGTGCCAGCAGCCGTGCTAGCGGCGACAATGAGCAGTTCTTC. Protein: CASSRASGDNEQFF.

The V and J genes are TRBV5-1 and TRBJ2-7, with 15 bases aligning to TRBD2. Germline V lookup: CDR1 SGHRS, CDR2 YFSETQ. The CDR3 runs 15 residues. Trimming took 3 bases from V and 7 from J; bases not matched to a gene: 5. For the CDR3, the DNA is TGCGCCAGCAGCTCGGGACTAGCGGGAGGTAAGGAGCAGTACTTC. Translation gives CASSSGLAGGKEQYF.

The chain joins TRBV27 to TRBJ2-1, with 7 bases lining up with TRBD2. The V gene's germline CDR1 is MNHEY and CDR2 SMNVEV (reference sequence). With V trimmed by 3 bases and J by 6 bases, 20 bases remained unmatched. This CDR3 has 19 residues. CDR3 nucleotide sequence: TGTGCCAGCAGTTTGGGAGGGAGATCTGGGCGGGTCTCCCTCAATGAGCAGTTCTTC. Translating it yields CASSLGGRSGRVSLNEQFF.

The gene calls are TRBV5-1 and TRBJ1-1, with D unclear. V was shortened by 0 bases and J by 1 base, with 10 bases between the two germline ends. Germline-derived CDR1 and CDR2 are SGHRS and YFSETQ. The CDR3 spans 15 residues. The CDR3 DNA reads TGCGCCAGCAGCTTGGATGCGTTAAAGAACACTGAAGCTTTCTTT. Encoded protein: CASSLDALKNTEAFF. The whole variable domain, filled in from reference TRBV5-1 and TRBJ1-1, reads KAGVTQTPRYLIKTRGQQVTLSCSPISGHRSVSWYQQTPGQGLQFLFEYFSETQRNKGNFPGRFSGRQFSNSRSEMNVSTLELGDSALYLCASSLDALKNTEAFFGQGTRLTVV.

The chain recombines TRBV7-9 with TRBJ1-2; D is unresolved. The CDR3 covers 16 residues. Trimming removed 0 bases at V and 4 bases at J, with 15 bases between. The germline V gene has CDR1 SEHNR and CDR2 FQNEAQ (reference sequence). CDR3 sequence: CASSLAGGQAGYGYTF. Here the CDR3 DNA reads TGTGCCAGCAGCTTAGCCGGCGGGCAGGCCGGCTATGGCTACACCTTC. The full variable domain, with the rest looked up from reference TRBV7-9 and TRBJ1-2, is DTGVSQNPRHKITKRGQNVTFRCDPISEHNRLYWYRQTLGQGPEFLTYFQNEAQLEKSRLLSDRFSAERPKGSFSTLEIQRTEQGDSAMYLCASSLAGGQAGYGYTFGSGTRLTVV.

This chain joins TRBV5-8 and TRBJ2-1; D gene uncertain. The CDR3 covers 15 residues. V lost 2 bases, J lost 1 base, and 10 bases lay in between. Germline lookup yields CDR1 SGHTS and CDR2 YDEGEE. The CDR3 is CASSLALNSYNEQFF. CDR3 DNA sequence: TGTGCCAGCAGCTTAGCATTGAATTCCTACAATGAGCAGTTCTTC.